This T cell receptor beta chain stems from a study of metastatic and nonmetastatic thyroid tumors. The germline CDR1 and CDR2 sequences are DFQATT and SNEGSKA (reference sequence). CDR3 length equals 14 residues. The ends lost 3 bases at V and 3 bases at J; junction bases unmatched: 8. TCRdb re-called the PCR reads with MiXCR. This table has 16,000 or so clones, about 26% appearing once. Thyroid surgery was preceded by no treatment in any patient. The chain couples TRBV20-1 to TRBJ2-7, with 7 nucleotides matching TRBD1. This clonotype was sampled from a female donor with papillary thyroid cancer or a benign thyroid nodule (not recorded which). Some clones in this sample may be carry-over from other donors' samples. The specimen was adjacent normal tissue. The CDR3 DNA is TGCAGTGCTAGCCACAGGGGCGCAAGCTACGAGCAGTACTTC. As protein: CSASHRGASYEQYF.